This T cell receptor (beta chain) is from a study of control samples from healthy donors and cancer patients. The CDR3 length is 19 residues. Losses at the gene ends were 0 bases for V and 0 bases for J; bases not matched to a gene: 12. Germline assignment: CDR1 MNHNS and CDR2 SASEGT. This clone was detected only once. This table comes from immunoSEQ multiplex PCR, and its TCRdb copy is limited to in-frame clones, with some not included. The table records some 67,000 clones, about 87% of them present only once. Sequences were obtained from PBMCs. The chain couples TRBV6-1 to TRBJ2-7; 9 nucleotides match TRBD2. This receptor was identified in a woman aged 50 to 65 with head and neck cancer. CDR3 coding DNA: TGTGCCAGCAGTGAAGCGCTTCGGCTAGCGGGGAGAAGCTCCTACGAGCAGTACTTC. It is translated as CASSEALRLAGRSSYEQYF.